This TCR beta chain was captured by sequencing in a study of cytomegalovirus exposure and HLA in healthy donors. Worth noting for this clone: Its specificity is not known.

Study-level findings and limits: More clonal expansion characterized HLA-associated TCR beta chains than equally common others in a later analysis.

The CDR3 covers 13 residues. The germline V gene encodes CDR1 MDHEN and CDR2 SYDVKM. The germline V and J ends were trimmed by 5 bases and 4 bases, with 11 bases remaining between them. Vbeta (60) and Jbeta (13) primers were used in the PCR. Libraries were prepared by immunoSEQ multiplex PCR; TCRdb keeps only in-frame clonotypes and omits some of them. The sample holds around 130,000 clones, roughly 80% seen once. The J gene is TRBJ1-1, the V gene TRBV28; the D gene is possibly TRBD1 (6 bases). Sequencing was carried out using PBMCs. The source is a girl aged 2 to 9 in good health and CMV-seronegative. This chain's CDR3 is CASSTGGPTEAFF. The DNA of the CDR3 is TGTGCCAGCAGTACGGGGGGCCCCACTGAAGCTTTCTTT.